The 28 T cell receptor beta chains reported below all come from one sample, sequenced in a study of identical twins. From the 5' RACE reads, TCRdb called clonotypes with MiXCR, one entry per CDR3 protein. The sample holds some 690,000 distinct CDR3 sequences, about 20% seen once. The data also belong to a second study, concerning T cells expressing NK-cell markers.

The sample comprised PBMCs. Source of these receptors: a woman aged 18 to 35 in good health.

This chain uses TRBV7-2 with TRBJ2-5; D unresolved. Germline loops: CDR1 SGHTA, CDR2 FQGNSA. Trimming removed 5 bases from V and 1 base from J, with 14 bases in between. This CDR3 comprises 15 residues. The CDR3 bases are TGTGCCAGCAGCGACGCTATTGTTACCCAAGAGACCCAGTACTTC. Translating gives CASSDAIVTQETQYF. Full variable domain (outside the CDR3, taken from reference TRBV7-2 and TRBJ2-5): GAGVSQSPSNKVTEKGKDVELRCDPISGHTALYWYRQSLGQGLEFLIYFQGNSAPDKSGLPSDRFSAERTGGSVSTLTIQRTQQEDSAVYLCASSDAIVTQETQYFGPGTRLLVL.

This clonotype was detected a few times. The rearrangement joins TRBV5-3 to TRBJ1-2; a possible D gene is TRBD1 (5 bases). TRBV5-3 is annotated as an ORF whose role is uncertain. The CDR3 totals 16 residues. Deletions cut 9 bases from V and 4 bases from J, with 25 bases between. In DNA form, the CDR3 reads TGTGCCACCTCCCGAGGGGCAGGGCCTACCCTCTATGGCTACACCTTC. Translated: CATSRGAGPTLYGYTF.

Only a few counts were recorded for this clonotype. The chain employs TRBV29-1 and TRBJ1-2; 8 bases align to TRBD1. This CDR3 spans 11 amino acids. Germline lookup yields CDR1 SQVTM and CDR2 ANQGSEA. V shed 5 bases, J shed 6 bases, and the junction held 2 bases outside the gene matches. This chain's CDR3 is CSVSGGDGYTF. CDR3 in DNA: TGCAGCGTTTCAGGGGGCGATGGCTACACCTTC.

V is TRBV5-6 and J is TRBJ2-1; tentative D call: TRBD2 (6 bases). This CDR3 spans 16 amino acids. Germline V CDR1 and CDR2: SGHDT, YYEEEE. Trimming left V 4 bases short and J 3 bases short, with 17 bases between. The CDR3 sequence is CASSPVAGRHYNEQFF. CDR3 in DNA: TGTGCCAGCAGCCCGGTGGCGGGAAGGCACTACAATGAGCAGTTCTTC. Together with reference TRBV5-6 and TRBJ2-1, the CDR3 gives the full variable domain: DAGVTQSPTHLIKTRGQQVTLRCSPKSGHDTVSWYQQALGQGPQFIFQYYEEEERQRGNFPDRFSGHQFPNYSSELNVNALLLGDSALYLCASSPVAGRHYNEQFFGPGTRLTVL.

This clonotype showed up just a few times. The chain has TRBV20-1 and TRBJ2-1; D is ambiguous. V dropped 4 bases and J dropped 3 bases, with 10 bases sitting between them. CDR3 length: 13 amino acids. The germline gives CDR1 DFQATT, CDR2 SNEGSKA (reference sequence). The CDR3, as DNA: TGCAGTGCTATTCTGCAGCTCTACAATGAGCAGTTCTTC. Protein: CSAILQLYNEQFF.

The rearrangement links TRBV7-7 to TRBJ2-3, with D possibly being TRBD2 (6 bases). CDR1 and CDR2 from the germline V gene are SSHAT and FNYEAQ (reference sequence). Trimming pared 1 base from V and 4 bases from J, leaving 9 bases between. The CDR3 extends over 14 amino acids. CDR3: CASSLGPSADTQYF. The CDR3 nucleotides read TGTGCCAGCAGCTTAGGACCTAGCGCAGATACGCAGTATTTT.

This clonotype was counted a few times. The V gene is TRBV7-6, the J gene TRBJ2-3; the D is unclear. V lost 5 bases and J 3 bases, leaving 27 bases between the germline ends. CDR1 is SGHVS and CDR2 is FNYEAQ in the germline V gene. The length of the CDR3 is 19 residues. CDR3 sequence reads: CASSPYSPPVTVRTDTQYF. CDR3 sequence (DNA): TGTGCCAGCAGCCCTTATTCCCCCCCAGTGACCGTTAGGACAGATACGCAGTATTTT.

This clonotype was seen a handful of times. The chain is built from TRBV20-1 and TRBJ2-1, with D maybe TRBD2 (6 bases). V gave up 3 bases and J gave up 7 bases, with 19 bases separating them. CDR3 size: 15 residues. Germline assignment: CDR1 DFQATT and CDR2 SNEGSKA (reference sequence). The CDR3 nucleotides are TGCAGTGCTAGGAGGGTCGGCGGGATAAATAATGAGCAGTTCTTC. As protein: CSARRVGGINNEQFF.

This clonotype was counted between two and nine times. The chain employs TRBV19 and TRBJ2-1; D gene unclear. Germline lookup yields CDR1 LNHDA and CDR2 SQIVND (reference sequence). V shed 10 bases and J shed 0 bases, with 10 bases lying between them. This CDR3 is 13 amino acids long. The CDR3 bases are TGTGCCACCTTAGGCCGCTCCTACAATGAGCAGTTCTTC. Encoded protein: CATLGRSYNEQFF.

The chain employs TRBV12-3 or TRBV12-4 and TRBJ1-1; a weak D match, TRBD1 (5 bases). The CDR3 runs 14 residues. V was trimmed by 5 bases and J by 3 bases, leaving 13 bases between them. Here the CDR3 reads CASSRDVADTEAFF. The CDR3 DNA sequence: TGTGCCAGCAGTAGGGACGTAGCCGACACTGAAGCTTTCTTT.

This clonotype has more than one count but fewer than ten. This chain joins TRBV11-2 and TRBJ2-1; D might be TRBD1 or TRBD2, each matching 5 bases. CDR1 and CDR2 (germline): SGHAT, FQNNGV. The length of the CDR3 is 13 residues. Trimming pared 5 bases from V and 13 bases from J, leaving 18 bases between. The CDR3 bases are TGTGCCAGCAGCCGTCTACGGGGCAATAAACAGTTCTTC. Translated, it gives CASSRLRGNKQFF.

A few counts support this clonotype. The V gene is TRBV9, the J gene TRBJ2-1; D call uncertain. From germline, CDR1 is SGDLS and CDR2 YYNGEE. With 0 bases removed from V and 0 bases from J, the gap between germline ends came to 7 bases. This CDR3 contains 15 residues. The CDR3 DNA reads TGTGCCAGCAGCGTAGGGGCAAGCTCCTACAATGAGCAGTTCTTC. It translates to CASSVGASSYNEQFF. Based on the CDR3 plus reference TRBV9 and TRBJ2-1, the full variable domain is DSGVTQTPKHLITATGQRVTLRCSPRSGDLSVYWYQQSLDQGLQFLIQYYNGEERAKGNILERFSAQQFPDLHSELNLSSLELGDSALYFCASSVGASSYNEQFFGPGTRLTVL.

This clonotype was counted many times. V usage is TRBV5-1 and J usage is TRBJ2-7; TRBD1 matches 7 bases. The CDR3 loop spans 15 amino acids. V lost 3 bases to trimming and J lost 2 bases; unmatched junction nucleotides: 8. Germline lookup yields CDR1 SGHRS and CDR2 YFSETQ. The chain's CDR3 is CASSWTRQGPYEQYF. CDR3 coding DNA: TGCGCCAGCAGCTGGACCCGACAGGGCCCCTACGAGCAGTACTTC.

This clonotype was seen ten or more times. The rearrangement joins TRBV6-1 to TRBJ2-7; possible D gene TRBD2, 5 bases. CDR3 size: 17 residues. Germline V lookup: CDR1 MNHNS, CDR2 SASEGT. V lost 3 bases to trimming and J lost 0 bases, with 18 bases between them. CDR3 amino acids: CASSDTPRGPSSYEQYF. The CDR3 bases are TGTGCCAGCAGTGATACCCCTCGCGGGCCGAGCTCCTACGAGCAGTACTTC.

This clonotype was counted only a few times. The rearrangement uses TRBV12-3 or TRBV12-4 and TRBJ1-2; D unresolved. This CDR3 has 16 residues. Deletions cut 2 bases from V and 2 bases from J, with 15 bases between. The CDR3 sequence is CASSLRRSTVNYGYTF. The CDR3 region has the DNA TGTGCCAGCAGTTTAAGAAGAAGTACTGTGAACTATGGCTACACCTTC.

In its sample, this clonotype was seen a few times. The V call is TRBV9, the J call TRBJ2-1, with D possibly TRBD2 on 5 matching bases. Between the trimmed V and J ends, which lost 4 bases and 0 bases, there was a span of 17 bases. Germline CDR1 reads SGDLS; CDR2 reads YYNGEE. This CDR3 is 17 amino acids long. Here the CDR3 DNA reads TGTGCCAGCAGCCCGCGATCGGACTCCAGCTCCTACAATGAGCAGTTCTTC. As protein: CASSPRSDSSSYNEQFF.

This clonotype was detected a few times. The gene calls are TRBV5-1 and TRBJ1-2, with TRBD1 identical over 7 bases. Germline CDR1 reads SGHRS; CDR2 reads YFSETQ. The junction had 7 bases not matched to a gene; V was cut back by 1 base and J by 4 bases. The CDR3 extends over 15 amino acids. CDR3 sequence: CASSLSAGGVYGYTF. The CDR3 DNA reads TGCGCCAGCAGCTTGTCCGCAGGGGGTGTCTATGGCTACACCTTC.

This clonotype was observed a few times. CDR3 protein: CASSPGVSYEQYF. The CDR3 DNA sequence: TGTGCCAGCTCACCGGGCGTCTCCTACGAGCAGTACTTC. The gene calls are TRBV18 and TRBJ2-7; D is unclear. This CDR3 has 13 amino acids. V was pared by 3 bases and J by 0 bases, with 6 bases between. The germline V gene has CDR1 KGHSH and CDR2 LQKENI.

CDR3 residues: CASSLVIGGWGSGNTIYF. CDR3 in DNA: TGTGCCAGCAGTTTGGTAATTGGGGGCTGGGGCTCTGGAAACACCATATATTTT. The rearrangement uses TRBV27 and TRBJ1-3; TRBD1 is a possible D gene (6 bases). CDR3 length: 18 residues. Looked up from germline, CDR1 is MNHEY and CDR2 is SMNVEV (reference sequence). V shed 3 bases and J shed 0 bases, with 18 bases lying between them.

This chain connects TRBV12-3 or TRBV12-4 to TRBJ1-2; D remains unclear. Between the trimmed V and J ends, which lost 3 bases and 6 bases, there was a span of 11 bases. CDR3 length: 13 amino acids. CDR3 nucleotides: TGTGCCAGCAGTTTTTGGCCGAACGATGGCTACACCTTC. Translating it yields CASSFWPNDGYTF.

Worth noting for this clonotype: The CDR3 carries no conserved terminal phenylalanine or tryptophan, so it likely arises from a read error. The CDR3 sequence is CASSHDGTSSNEQFL. CDR3 nucleotide sequence: TGTGCCAGCAGTCATGACGGGACTAGCAGCAATGAGCAGTTCTTG. V is TRBV5-5 and J is TRBJ2-1, with 9 nucleotides matching TRBD2. Trimming took 5 bases from V and 6 from J; bases not matched to a gene: 9. The germline CDR1 and CDR2 sequences are SGHKS and YYEKEE (reference sequence). The CDR3 runs to 15 residues.

This clonotype was counted a few times. The gene calls are TRBV6-6 and TRBJ2-1; TRBD2 agrees at 9 bases. The germline gives CDR1 MNHNY, CDR2 SVGAGI (reference sequence). CDR3 length equals 13 residues. J gave up 7 bases and V 6 bases, and 4 bases lay outside the gene matches. The CDR3 spells CASRAGGGNEQFF. The CDR3 DNA reads TGTGCCAGCAGGGCGGGGGGGGGAAATGAGCAGTTCTTC.

The chain carries TRBV7-3 and TRBJ2-7; D is ambiguous. In germline, CDR1 is SGHTA, CDR2 FQGTGA. The V and J ends lost 2 bases and 5 bases respectively, with 10 bases between them. This CDR3 region has 13 residues. The CDR3 DNA follows: TGTGCCAGCAGCTTACTGGGAATCGACGAGCAGTACTTC. This gives the protein CASSLLGIDEQYF.

This chain joins TRBV20-1 and TRBJ2-3; 7 positions agree with TRBD1. The CDR3 contains 15 residues. Germline lookup yields CDR1 DFQATT and CDR2 SNEGSKA (reference sequence). With 4 bases clipped from V and 1 base from J, the junction kept 8 bases outside the gene matches. In nucleotides, the CDR3 is TGCAGTGCTACTGACCCCGACAGGGGCACAGATACGCAGTATTTT. Its translation is CSATDPDRGTDTQYF.

This clonotype was counted a single time. The rearrangement links TRBV7-2 to TRBJ2-7; no clear D gene. CDR3 size: 15 residues. The V end lost 5 bases, the J end lost 0 bases, and 14 bases lay between the germline ends. Germline V gene lookup returns CDR1 SGHTA and CDR2 FQGNSA. CDR3 DNA sequence: TGTGCCAGCAGCCCAGTGTCCTCTAGCTCCTACGAGCAGTACTTC. It codes for CASSPVSSSSYEQYF. The full variable domain, rest sourced from reference TRBV7-2 and TRBJ2-7, is GAGVSQSPSNKVTEKGKDVELRCDPISGHTALYWYRQSLGQGLEFLIYFQGNSAPDKSGLPSDRFSAERTGGSVSTLTIQRTQQEDSAVYLCASSPVSSSSYEQYFGPGTRLTVT.

This clonotype was picked up many times. The CDR3 protein is CASPTAPSNQPQHF. The CDR3 region has the DNA TGTGCCAGCCCGACGGCGCCAAGCAATCAGCCCCAGCATTTT. The chain uses TRBV21-1 and TRBJ1-5; the DNA was not compared with TRBD1, the D call given in the table. TRBV21-1 is a documented pseudogene. The CDR3 loop spans 14 amino acids.

This clonotype has only a few counts. This chain connects TRBV12-3 or TRBV12-4 to TRBJ2-5; 9 nucleotides line up with TRBD2. This CDR3 has 17 residues. V shed 3 bases, J shed 5 bases, and the junction held 13 bases outside the gene matches. The DNA for the CDR3 is TGTGCCAGCAGTTTCAGAAGCGGGGGGTATCGCTGGGAGACCCAGTACTTC. It codes for CASSFRSGGYRWETQYF.

This CDR3 is CAISEIYPEQYF. DNA for the CDR3: TGTGCCATCAGTGAGATATACCCCGAGCAGTACTTC. This chain joins TRBV10-3 and TRBJ2-7; unclear D gene. The V and J ends lost 2 bases and 6 bases respectively, with 8 bases between them. The length of the CDR3 is 12 residues. Germline V CDR1 and CDR2: ENHRY, SYGVKD.